This TCR beta chain derives from a study of T cell repertoires in cytomegalovirus infection. One entry per CDR3 protein results from TCRdb running MiXCR on the reads. The sample yields around 280,000 distinct CDR3 sequences, 9.6% seen once. The ends lost 5 bases at V and 4 bases at J; junction bases unmatched: 7. Germline lookup yields CDR1 MDHEN and CDR2 SYDVKM. The CDR3 covers 15 residues. This clonotype has just a few counts. This chain uses TRBV28 with TRBJ2-1, with TRBD2 identical over 8 bases. The sequenced sample consisted of PBMCs. The sequence was obtained from a human donor in good health (CMV status not recorded). Some clones in this sample may be carry-over from other donors' samples. The CDR3 bases are TGTGCCAGCAGTCCTCCGGGGGGGGGTTACAATGAGCAGTTCTTC. Residues: CASSPPGGGYNEQFF.